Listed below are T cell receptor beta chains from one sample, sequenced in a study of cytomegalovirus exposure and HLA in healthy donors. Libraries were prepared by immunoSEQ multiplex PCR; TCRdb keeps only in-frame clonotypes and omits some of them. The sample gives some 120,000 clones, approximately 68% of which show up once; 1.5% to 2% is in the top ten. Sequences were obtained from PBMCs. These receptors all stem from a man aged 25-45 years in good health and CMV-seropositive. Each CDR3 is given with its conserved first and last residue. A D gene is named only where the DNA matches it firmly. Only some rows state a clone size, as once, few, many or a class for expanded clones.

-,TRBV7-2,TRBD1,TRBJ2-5,TGTGCCAGCAGCTCCTACGGACAGGGAGGGACCCAGTACTTC,CASSSYGQGGTQYF
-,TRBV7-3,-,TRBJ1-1,TGTGCCAGCAGCTTAGTGGGAGGGGTTACTGAAGCTTTCTTT,CASSLVGGVTEAFF
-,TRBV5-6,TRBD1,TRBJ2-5,TGTGCCAGCAGGCGATGGGACAGCGTAGAGACCCAGTACTTC,CASRRWDSVETQYF
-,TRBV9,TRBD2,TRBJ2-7,TGTGCCAGCAGCGTAGATGATAGCGGGATCTACGAGCAGTACTTC,CASSVDDSGIYEQYF
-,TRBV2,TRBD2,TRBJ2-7,TGTGCCAGCAGTATAGGGACTAGCGGCTACGAGCAGTACTTC,CASSIGTSGYEQYF
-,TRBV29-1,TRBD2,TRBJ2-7,TGCAGCGCCTCACCGACTAGCGGAGGAACCTACGAGCAGTACTTC,CSASPTSGGTYEQYF
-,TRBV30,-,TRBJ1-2,TGTGCCTGGAGCTTAAAGCAGACAGAATATGGCTACACCTTC,CAWSLKQTEYGYTF
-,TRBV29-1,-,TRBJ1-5,TGCAGCGTCGGCACAGGGTTTAATCAGCCCCAGCATTTT,CSVGTGFNQPQHF
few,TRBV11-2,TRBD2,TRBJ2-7,TGTGCCAGCAGCCCCGGCGGGAGCCAGGGTGGCTACGAGCAGTACTTC,CASSPGGSQGGYEQYF
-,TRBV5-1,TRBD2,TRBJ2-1,TGCGCCAGCAGCCCGGCTAGCGGATACAATGAGCAGTTCTTC,CASSPASGYNEQFF
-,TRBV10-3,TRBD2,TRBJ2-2,TGTGCCTCCCGGGGGGAGAGTGAGGGCGGGGAGCTGTTTTTT,CASRGESEGGELFF
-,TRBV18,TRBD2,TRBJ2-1,TGTGCCAGCTCACCAGGGCTAGCGGGGGAGCAGTTCTTC,CASSPGLAGEQFF